This paragraph reports one T cell receptor beta chain. The repertoire was sequenced with immunoSEQ multiplex PCR; TCRdb's copy has only in-frame clones and lacks some. The sample has 330,000 or so clones; 88% are singletons. The data stem from a study of blood T cell repertoires in COVID-19. Germline loops: CDR1 SGHRS, CDR2 YFSETQ. This CDR3 comprises 17 residues. After removal of 2 bases from V and 0 bases from J, the junction contained 4 bases not matched to a gene. Sequences were obtained from PBMCs or T cells enriched from blood (not recorded which). The sequence derives from a woman aged 25 to 45 who had been exposed to COVID-19. This sequence joins TRBV5-1 and TRBJ1-4; 10 bases agree with TRBD1. In DNA form, the CDR3 reads TGCGCCAGCAGCTTTTACGGACAGGGGGCAACTAATGAAAAACTGTTTTTT. Translating gives CASSFYGQGATNEKLFF.